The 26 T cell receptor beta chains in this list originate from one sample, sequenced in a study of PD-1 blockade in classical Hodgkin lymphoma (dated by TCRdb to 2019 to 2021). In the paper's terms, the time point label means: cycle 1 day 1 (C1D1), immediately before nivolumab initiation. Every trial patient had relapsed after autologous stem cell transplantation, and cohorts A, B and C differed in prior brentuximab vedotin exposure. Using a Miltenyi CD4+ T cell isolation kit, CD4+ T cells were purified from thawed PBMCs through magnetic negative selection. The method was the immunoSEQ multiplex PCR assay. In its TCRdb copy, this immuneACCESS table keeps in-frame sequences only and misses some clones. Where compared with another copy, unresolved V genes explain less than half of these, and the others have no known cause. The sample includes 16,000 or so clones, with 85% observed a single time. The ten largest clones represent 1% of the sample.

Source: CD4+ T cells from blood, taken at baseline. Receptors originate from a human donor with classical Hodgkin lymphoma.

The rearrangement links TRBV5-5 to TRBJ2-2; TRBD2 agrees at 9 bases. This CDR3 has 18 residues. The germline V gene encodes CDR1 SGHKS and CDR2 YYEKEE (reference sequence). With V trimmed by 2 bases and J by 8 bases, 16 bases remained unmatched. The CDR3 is CASSFPLYSGSDGGELFF. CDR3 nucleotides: TGTGCCAGCAGCTTCCCCCTCTATAGCGGGAGCGATGGAGGGGAGCTGTTTTTT.

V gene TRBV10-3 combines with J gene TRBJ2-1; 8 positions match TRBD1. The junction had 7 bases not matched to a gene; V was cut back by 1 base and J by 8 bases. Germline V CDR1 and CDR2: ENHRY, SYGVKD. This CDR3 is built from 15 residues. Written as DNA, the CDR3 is TGTGCCATCAGTGAGTTTCAGGGGGCGAGAGATGAGCAGTTCTTC. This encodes CAISEFQGARDEQFF.

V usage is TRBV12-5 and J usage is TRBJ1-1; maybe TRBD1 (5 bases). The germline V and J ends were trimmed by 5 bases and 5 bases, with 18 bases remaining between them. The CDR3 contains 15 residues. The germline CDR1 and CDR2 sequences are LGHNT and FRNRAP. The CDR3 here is CASGPPRGGETEAFF. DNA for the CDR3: TGTGCTAGTGGTCCGCCCCGGGGAGGGGAAACTGAAGCTTTCTTT.

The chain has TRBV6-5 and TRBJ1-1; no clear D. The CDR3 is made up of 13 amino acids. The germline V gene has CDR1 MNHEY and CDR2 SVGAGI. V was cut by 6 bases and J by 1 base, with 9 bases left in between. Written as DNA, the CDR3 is TGTGCCAGCAGCCCACAGCGGAACACTGAAGCTTTCTTT. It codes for CASSPQRNTEAFF.

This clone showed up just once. The CDR3 coding sequence is TGTGCCAGCAGCTTATTCGGGGGGATGGTGGAGACCCAGTACTTC. Translation gives CASSLFGGMVETQYF. The rearrangement joins TRBV7-2 to TRBJ2-5, with 7 bases aligning to TRBD2. Germline CDR1 is SGHTA and CDR2 is FQGNSA. The CDR3 sequence is 15 residues long. V dropped 2 bases and J dropped 5; count of bases not matched to a gene: 8.

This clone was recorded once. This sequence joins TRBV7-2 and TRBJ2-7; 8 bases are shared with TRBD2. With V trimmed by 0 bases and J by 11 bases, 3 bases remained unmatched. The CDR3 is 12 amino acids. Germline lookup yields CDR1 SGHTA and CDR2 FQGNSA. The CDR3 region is CASSLAGTSEYF. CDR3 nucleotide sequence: TGTGCCAGCAGCTTAGCCGGGACTAGTGAGTACTTC.

The CDR3 loop is CASSYSGNQETQYF. As DNA, the CDR3 is TGTGCCAGCAGTTACTCGGGAAACCAAGAGACCCAGTACTTC. V gene TRBV6-5 combines with J gene TRBJ2-5; D gene unclear. The V gene lost 0 bases and the J gene lost 0 bases, with 5 bases spanning the gap. The CDR3 totals 14 residues. Per germline, CDR1 MNHEY and CDR2 SVGAGI.

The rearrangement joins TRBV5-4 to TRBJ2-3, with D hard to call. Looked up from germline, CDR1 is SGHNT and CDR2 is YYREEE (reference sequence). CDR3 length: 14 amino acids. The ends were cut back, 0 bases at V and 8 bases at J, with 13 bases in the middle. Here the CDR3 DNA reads TGTGCCAGCAGCTTGGCCGCTTTCGAGCTTACGCAGTATTTT. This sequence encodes CASSLAAFELTQYF.

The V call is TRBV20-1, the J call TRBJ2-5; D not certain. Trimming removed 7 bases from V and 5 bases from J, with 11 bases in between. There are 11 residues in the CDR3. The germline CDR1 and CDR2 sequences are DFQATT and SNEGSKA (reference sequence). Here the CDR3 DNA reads TGCAGTGTCGCCATAAGGGAGACCCAGTACTTC. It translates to CSVAIRETQYF.

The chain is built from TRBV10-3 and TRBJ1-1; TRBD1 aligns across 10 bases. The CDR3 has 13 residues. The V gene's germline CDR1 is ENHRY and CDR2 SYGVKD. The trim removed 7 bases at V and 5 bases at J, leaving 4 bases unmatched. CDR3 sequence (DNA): TGTGCCATCAATATGGACAGGGGGACTGAAGCTTTCTTT. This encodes CAINMDRGTEAFF.

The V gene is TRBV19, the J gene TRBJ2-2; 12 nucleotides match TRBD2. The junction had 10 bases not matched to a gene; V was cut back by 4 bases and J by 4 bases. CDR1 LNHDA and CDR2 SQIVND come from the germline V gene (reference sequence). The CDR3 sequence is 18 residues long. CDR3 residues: CASSSFPQLAGGTGELFF. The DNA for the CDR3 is TGTGCCAGTAGTAGCTTCCCCCAACTAGCGGGGGGCACCGGGGAGCTGTTTTTT.

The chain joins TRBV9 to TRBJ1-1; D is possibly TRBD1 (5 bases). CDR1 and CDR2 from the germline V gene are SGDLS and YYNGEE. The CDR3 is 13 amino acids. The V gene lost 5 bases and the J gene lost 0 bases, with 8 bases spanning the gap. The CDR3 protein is CASSGGLNTEAFF. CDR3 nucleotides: TGTGCCAGCAGTGGGGGATTGAACACTGAAGCTTTCTTT.

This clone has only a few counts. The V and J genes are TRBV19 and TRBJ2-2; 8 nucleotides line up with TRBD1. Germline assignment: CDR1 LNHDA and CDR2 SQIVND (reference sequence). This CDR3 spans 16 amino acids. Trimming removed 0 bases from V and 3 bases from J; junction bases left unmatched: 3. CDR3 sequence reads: CASSIDSTGDTGELFF. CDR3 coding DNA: TGTGCCAGTAGTATAGATTCGACAGGGGACACCGGGGAGCTGTTTTTT.

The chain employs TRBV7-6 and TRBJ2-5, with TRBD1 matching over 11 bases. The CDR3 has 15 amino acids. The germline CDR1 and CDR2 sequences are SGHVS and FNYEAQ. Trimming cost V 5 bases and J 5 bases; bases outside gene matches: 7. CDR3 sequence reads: CASSPRRDRGETQYF. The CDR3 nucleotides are TGTGCCAGCAGCCCCCGCCGGGACAGGGGGGAGACCCAGTACTTC.

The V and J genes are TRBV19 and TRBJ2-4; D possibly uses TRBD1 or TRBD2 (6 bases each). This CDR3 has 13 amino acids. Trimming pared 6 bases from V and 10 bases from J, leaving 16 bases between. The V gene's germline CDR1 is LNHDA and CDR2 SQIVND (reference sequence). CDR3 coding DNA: TGTGCCAGTAGCGGGGGCCGGTTTGGGATTCAGTACTTC. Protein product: CASSGGRFGIQYF.

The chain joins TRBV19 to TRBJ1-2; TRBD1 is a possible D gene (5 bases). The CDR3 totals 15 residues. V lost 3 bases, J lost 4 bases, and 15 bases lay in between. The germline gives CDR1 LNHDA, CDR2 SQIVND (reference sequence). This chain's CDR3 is CASSISTGKIYGYTF. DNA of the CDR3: TGTGCCAGTAGTATTTCTACAGGAAAAATCTATGGCTACACCTTC.

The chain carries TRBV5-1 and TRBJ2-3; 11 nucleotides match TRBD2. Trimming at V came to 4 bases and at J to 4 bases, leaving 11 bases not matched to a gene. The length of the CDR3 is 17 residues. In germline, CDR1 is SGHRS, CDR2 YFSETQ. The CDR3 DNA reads TGCGCCAGCAGCCGGACCGGGACTAGCGGCGTGGCAGATACGCAGTATTTT. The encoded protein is CASSRTGTSGVADTQYF.

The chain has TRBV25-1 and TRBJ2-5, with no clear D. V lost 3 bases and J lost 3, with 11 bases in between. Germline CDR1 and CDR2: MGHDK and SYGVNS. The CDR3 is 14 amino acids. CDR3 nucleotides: TGTGCCAGCAGTGATTATAGTTCCAAAGAGACCCAGTACTTC. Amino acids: CASSDYSSKETQYF.

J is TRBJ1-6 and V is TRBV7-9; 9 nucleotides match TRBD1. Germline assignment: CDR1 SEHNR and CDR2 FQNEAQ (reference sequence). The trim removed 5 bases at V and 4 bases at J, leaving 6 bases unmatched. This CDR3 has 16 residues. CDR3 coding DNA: TGTGCCAGCAGCGCGGAGGACAGGGGATATAATTCACCCCTCCACTTT. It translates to CASSAEDRGYNSPLHF.

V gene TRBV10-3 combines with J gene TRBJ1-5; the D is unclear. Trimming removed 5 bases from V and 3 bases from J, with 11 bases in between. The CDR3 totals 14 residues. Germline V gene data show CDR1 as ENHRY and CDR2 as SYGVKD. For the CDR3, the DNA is TGTGCCATCAGTTCGTGGGCACCCAATCAGCCCCAGCATTTT. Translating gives CAISSWAPNQPQHF.

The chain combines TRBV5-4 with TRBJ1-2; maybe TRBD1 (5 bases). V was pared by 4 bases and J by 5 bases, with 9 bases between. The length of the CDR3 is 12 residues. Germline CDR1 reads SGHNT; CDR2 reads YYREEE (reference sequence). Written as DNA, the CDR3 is TGTGCCAGCAGCCGGACATTTTATGGCTACACCTTC. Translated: CASSRTFYGYTF.

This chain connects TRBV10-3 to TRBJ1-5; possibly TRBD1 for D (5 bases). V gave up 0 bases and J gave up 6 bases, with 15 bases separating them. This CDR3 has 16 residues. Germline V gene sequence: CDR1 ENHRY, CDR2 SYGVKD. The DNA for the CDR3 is TGTGCCATCAGTGAGTCTCAGGTGGGACGGGGTCAGCCCCAGCATTTT. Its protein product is CAISESQVGRGQPQHF.

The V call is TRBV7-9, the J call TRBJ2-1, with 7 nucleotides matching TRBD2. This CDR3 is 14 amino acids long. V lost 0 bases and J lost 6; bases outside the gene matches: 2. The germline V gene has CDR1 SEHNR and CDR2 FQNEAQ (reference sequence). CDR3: CASSLAWGGNEQFF. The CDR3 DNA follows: TGTGCCAGCAGCTTAGCGTGGGGGGGCAATGAGCAGTTCTTC.

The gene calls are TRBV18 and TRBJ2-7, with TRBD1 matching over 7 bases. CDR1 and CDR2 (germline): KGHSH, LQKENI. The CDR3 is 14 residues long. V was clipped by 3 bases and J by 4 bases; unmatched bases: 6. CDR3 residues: CASSPRGQVYEQYF. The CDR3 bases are TGTGCCAGCTCACCTAGAGGACAGGTATACGAGCAGTACTTC.

Here the CDR3 reads CASSQDRLYYEQYF. The DNA for the CDR3 is TGTGCCAGCAGCCAAGATCGCCTTTACTACGAGCAGTACTTC. The rearrangement uses TRBV4-2 and TRBJ2-7; D call uncertain. CDR1 and CDR2 from the germline V gene are LGHNA and YNFKEQ. CDR3 length: 14 amino acids. Between the trimmed V and J ends, which lost 0 bases and 3 bases, there was a span of 9 bases.

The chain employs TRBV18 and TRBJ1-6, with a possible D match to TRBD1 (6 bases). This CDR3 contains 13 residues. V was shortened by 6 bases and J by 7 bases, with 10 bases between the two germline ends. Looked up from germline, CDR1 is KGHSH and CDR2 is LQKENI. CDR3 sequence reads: CASSLDRNSPLHF. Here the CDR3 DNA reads TGTGCCAGCTCCCTCGACAGGAATTCACCCCTCCACTTT.